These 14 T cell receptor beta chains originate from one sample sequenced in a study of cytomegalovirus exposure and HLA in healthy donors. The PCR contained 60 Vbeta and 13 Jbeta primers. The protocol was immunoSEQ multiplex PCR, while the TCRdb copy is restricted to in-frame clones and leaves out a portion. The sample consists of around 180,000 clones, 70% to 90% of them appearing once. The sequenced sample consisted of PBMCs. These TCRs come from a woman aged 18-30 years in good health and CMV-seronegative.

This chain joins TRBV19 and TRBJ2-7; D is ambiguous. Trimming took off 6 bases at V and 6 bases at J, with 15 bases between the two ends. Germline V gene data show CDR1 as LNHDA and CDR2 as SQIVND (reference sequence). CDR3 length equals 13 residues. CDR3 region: CASSPLEAREQYF. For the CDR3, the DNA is TGTGCCAGTAGCCCCCTGGAAGCGCGCGAGCAGTACTTC.

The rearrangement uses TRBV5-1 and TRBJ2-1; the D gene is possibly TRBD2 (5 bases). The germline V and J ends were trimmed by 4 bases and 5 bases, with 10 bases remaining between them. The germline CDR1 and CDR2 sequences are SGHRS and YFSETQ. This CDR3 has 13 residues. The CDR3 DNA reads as TGCGCCAGCAGCCTCGGGATGAACAATGAGCAGTTCTTC. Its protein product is CASSLGMNNEQFF.

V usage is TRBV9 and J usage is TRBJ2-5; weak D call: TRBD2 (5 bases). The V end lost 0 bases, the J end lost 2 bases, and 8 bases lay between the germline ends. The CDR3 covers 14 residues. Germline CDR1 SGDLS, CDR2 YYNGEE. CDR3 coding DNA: TGTGCCAGCAGCGTAGACGGGAATCAAGAGACCCAGTACTTC. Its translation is CASSVDGNQETQYF.

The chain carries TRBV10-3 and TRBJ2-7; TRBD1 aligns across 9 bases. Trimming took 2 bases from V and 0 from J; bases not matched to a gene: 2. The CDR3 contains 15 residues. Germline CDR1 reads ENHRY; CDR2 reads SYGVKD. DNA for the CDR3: TGTGCCATCAGTGAGGGACAGGGGAGCTCCTACGAGCAGTACTTC. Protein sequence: CAISEGQGSSYEQYF.

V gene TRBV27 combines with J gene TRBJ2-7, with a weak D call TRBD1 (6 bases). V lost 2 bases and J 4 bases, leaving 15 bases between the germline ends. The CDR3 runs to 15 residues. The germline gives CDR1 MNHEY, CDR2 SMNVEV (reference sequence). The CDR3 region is CASSLRPGDAYEQYF. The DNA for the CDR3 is TGTGCCAGCAGTTTAAGACCAGGGGACGCTTACGAGCAGTACTTC.

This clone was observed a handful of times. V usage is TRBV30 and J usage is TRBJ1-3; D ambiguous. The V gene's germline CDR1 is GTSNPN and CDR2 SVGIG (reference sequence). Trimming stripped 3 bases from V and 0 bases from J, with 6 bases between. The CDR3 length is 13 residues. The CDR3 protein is CAWRHISGNTIYF. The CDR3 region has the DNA TGTGCCTGGAGGCACATCTCTGGAAACACCATATATTTT.

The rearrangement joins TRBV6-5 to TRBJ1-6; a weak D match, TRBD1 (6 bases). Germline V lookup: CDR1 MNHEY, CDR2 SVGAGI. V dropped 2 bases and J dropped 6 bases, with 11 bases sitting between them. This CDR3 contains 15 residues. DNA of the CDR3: TGTGCCAGCAGTTACGGGGACATGGGTAATTCACCCCTCCACTTT. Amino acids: CASSYGDMGNSPLHF.

CDR3 sequence reads: CASRQGYNQPQHF. The CDR3 nucleotides are TGTGCCAGCCGACAGGGGTACAATCAGCCCCAGCATTTT. The chain carries TRBV28 and TRBJ1-5, with TRBD1 identical over 8 bases. The CDR3 spans 13 residues. Per the germline V gene, CDR1 is MDHEN and CDR2 is SYDVKM. Trimming cost V 8 bases and J 3 bases; bases outside gene matches: 3.

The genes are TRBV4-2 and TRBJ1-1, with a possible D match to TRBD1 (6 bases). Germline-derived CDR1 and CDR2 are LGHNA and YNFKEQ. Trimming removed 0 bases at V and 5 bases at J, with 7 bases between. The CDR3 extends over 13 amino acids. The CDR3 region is CASSQDRGTEAFF. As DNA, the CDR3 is TGTGCCAGCAGCCAAGACAGGGGTACTGAAGCTTTCTTT.

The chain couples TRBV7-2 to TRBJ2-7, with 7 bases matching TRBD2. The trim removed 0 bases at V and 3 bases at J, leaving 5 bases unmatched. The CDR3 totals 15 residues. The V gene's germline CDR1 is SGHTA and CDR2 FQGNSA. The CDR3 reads CASSLAPLAHYEQYF. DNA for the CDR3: TGTGCCAGCAGCTTAGCGCCACTAGCGCACTACGAGCAGTACTTC.

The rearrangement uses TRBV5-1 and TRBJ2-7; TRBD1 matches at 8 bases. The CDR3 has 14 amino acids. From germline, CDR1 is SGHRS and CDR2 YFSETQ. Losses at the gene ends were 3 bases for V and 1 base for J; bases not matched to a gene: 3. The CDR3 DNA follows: TGCGCCAGCAGCTCACAGGGGGGTTCCTACGAGCAGTACTTC. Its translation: CASSSQGGSYEQYF.

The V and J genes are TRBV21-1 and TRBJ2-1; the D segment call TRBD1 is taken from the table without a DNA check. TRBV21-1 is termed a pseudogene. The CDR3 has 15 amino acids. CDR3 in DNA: TGTGCCAGCAGCAAAGGGGGACAGGGGGCCTGTGAGCAGTTCTTC. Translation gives CASSKGGQGACEQFF.

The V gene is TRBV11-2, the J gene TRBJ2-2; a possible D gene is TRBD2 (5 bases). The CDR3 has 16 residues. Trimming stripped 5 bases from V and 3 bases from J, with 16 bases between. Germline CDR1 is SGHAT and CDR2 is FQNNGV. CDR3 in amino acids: CASSRPAAGDTGELFF. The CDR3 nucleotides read TGTGCCAGCAGCCGCCCTGCTGCGGGTGACACCGGGGAGCTGTTTTTT. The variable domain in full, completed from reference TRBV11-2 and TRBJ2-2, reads EAGVAQSPRYKIIEKRQSVAFWCNPISGHATLYWYQQILGQGPKLLIQFQNNGVVDDSQLPKDRFSAERLKGVDSTLKIQPAKLEDSAVYLCASSRPAAGDTGELFFGEGSRLTVL.

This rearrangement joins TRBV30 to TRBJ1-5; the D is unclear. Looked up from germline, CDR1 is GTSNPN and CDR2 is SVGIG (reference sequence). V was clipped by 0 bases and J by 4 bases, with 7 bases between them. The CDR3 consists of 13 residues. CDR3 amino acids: CAWSVRENQPQHF. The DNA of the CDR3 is TGTGCCTGGAGTGTGAGGGAAAATCAGCCCCAGCATTTT.